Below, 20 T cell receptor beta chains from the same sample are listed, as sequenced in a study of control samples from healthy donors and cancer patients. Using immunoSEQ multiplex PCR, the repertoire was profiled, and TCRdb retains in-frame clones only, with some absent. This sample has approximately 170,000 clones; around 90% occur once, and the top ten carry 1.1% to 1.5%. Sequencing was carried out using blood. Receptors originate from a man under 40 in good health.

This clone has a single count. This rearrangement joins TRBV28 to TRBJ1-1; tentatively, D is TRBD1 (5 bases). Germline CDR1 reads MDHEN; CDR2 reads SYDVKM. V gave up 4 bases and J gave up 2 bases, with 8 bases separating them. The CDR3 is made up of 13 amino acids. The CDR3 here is CASSSRDNTEAFF. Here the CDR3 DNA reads TGTGCCAGCAGTTCCAGGGACAACACTGAAGCTTTCTTT.

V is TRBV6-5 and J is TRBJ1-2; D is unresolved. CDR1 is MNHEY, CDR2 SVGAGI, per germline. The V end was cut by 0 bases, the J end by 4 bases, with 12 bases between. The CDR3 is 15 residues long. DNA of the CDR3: TGTGCCAGCAGTTACTCATTTGCAGGCATCTATGGCTACACCTTC. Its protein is CASSYSFAGIYGYTF.

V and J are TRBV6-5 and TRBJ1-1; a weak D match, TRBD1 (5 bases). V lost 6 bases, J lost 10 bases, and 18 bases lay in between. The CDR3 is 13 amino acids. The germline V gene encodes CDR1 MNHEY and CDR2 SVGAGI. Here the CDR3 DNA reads TGTGCCAGCAGCGACCTGATAACCGGGGGAGCTTTCTTT. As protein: CASSDLITGGAFF.

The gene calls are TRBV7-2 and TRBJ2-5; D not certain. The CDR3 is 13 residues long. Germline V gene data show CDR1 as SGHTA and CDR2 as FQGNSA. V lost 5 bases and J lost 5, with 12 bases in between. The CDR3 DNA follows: TGTGCCAGCAGCCCCGGTAGCCGGGAGACCCAGTACTTC. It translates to CASSPGSRETQYF.

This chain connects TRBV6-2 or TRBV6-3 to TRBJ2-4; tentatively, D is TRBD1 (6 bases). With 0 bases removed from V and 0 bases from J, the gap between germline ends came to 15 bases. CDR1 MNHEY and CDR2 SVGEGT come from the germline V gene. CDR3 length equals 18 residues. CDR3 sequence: CASSYSTGQRIAKNIQYF. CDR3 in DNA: TGTGCCAGCAGTTACTCGACCGGACAGCGAATAGCCAAAAACATTCAGTACTTC.

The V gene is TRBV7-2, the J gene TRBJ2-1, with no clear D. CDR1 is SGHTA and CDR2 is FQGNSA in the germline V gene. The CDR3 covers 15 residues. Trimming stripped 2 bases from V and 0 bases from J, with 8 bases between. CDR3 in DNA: TGTGCCAGCAGCTTATCGCCTAACTCCTACAATGAGCAGTTCTTC. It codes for CASSLSPNSYNEQFF.

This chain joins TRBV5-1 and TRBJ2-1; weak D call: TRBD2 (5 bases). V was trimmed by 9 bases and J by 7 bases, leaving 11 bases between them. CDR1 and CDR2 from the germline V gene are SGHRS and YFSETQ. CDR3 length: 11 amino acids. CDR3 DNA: TGCGCCACTACGGAGGCGAATGAGCAGTTCTTC. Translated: CATTEANEQFF.

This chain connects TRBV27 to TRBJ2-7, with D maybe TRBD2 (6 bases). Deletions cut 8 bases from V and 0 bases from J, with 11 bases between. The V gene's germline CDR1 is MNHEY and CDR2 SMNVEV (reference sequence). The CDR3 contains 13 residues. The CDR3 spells CASRLGGSYEQYF. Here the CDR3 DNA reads TGTGCCAGCCGCTTGGGGGGCTCCTACGAGCAGTACTTC.

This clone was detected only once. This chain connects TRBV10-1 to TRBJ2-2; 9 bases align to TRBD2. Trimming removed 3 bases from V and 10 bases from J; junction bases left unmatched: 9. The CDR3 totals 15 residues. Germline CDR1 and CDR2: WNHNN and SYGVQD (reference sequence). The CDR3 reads CASSDGGTSQEELFF. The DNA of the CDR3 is TGCGCCAGCAGTGATGGCGGGACTAGCCAAGAGGAGCTGTTTTTT.

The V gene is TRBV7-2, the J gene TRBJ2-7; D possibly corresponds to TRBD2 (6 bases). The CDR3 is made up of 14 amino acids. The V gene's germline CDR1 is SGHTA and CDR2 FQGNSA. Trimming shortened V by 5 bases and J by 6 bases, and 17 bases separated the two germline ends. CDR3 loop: CASSDRLVIGEQYF. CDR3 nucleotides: TGTGCCAGCAGCGATCGACTAGTGATAGGCGAGCAGTACTTC.

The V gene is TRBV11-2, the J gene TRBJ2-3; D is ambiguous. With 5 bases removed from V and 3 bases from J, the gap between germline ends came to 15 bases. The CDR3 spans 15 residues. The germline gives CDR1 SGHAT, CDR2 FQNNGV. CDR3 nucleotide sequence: TGTGCCAGCAGCCCCGGGCCGACCCCGACAGATACGCAGTATTTT. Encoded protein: CASSPGPTPTDTQYF.

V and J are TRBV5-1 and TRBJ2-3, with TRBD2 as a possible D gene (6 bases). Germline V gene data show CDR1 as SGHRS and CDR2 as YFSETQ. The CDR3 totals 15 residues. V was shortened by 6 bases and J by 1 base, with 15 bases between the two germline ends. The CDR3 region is CASTYTSSRTDTQYF. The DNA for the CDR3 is TGCGCCAGCACCTATACTAGCAGCCGCACAGATACGCAGTATTTT.

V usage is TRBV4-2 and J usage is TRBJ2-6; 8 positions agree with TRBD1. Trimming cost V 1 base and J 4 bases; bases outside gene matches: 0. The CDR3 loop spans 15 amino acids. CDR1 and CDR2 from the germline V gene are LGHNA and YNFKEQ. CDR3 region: CASSQGQGGANVLTF. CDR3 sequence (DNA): TGTGCCAGCAGCCAAGGACAGGGGGGGGCCAACGTCCTGACTTTC.

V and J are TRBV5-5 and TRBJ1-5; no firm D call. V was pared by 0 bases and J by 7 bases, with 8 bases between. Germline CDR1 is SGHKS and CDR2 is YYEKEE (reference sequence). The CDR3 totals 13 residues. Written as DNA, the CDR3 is TGTGCCAGCAGCTTGGATATCCTCCAGCCCCAGCATTTT. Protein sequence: CASSLDILQPQHF.

CDR3 in DNA: TGTGCCAGCAGTTGGATAGCGGGGTCCAATGAGCAGTTCTTC. Its protein product is CASSWIAGSNEQFF. The rearrangement links TRBV6-4 to TRBJ2-1; 8 bases map to TRBD2. The CDR3 loop spans 14 amino acids. Germline V gives CDR1 MRHNA, CDR2 SNTAGT. J was trimmed by 6 bases and V by 5 bases; bases with no gene match: 6.

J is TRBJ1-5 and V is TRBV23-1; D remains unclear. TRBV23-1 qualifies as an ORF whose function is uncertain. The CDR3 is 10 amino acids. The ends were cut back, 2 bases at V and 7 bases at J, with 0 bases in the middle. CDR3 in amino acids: CASSQQPQHF. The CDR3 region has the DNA TGCGCCAGCAGTCAACAGCCCCAGCATTTT.

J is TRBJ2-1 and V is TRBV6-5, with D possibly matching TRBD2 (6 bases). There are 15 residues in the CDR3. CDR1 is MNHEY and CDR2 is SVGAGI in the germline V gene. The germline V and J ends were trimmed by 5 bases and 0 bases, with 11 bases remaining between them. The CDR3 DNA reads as TGTGCCAGCAGTAGAGCGGGTACCTCCTACAATGAGCAGTTCTTC. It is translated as CASSRAGTSYNEQFF.

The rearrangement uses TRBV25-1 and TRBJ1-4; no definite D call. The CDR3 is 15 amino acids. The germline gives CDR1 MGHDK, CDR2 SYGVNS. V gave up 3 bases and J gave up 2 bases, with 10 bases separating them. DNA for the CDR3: TGTGCCAGCAGTGATATCCAGATCACTAATGAAAAACTGTTTTTT. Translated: CASSDIQITNEKLFF.

DNA of the CDR3: TGCGCCAGCAGCTTGCCTAGCGGGAGTAGGGATACGCAGTATTTT. Translating gives CASSLPSGSRDTQYF. The V gene is TRBV5-1, the J gene TRBJ2-3; TRBD2 aligns across 10 bases. The CDR3 contains 15 residues. Germline CDR1 reads SGHRS; CDR2 reads YFSETQ. V lost 1 base, J lost 6 bases, and 5 bases stayed unmatched.

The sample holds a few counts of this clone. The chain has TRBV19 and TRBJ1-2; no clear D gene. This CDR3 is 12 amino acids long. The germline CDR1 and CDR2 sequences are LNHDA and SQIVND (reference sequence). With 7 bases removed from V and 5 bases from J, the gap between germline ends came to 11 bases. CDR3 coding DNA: TGTGCCAGTACCCTCGGAGGGTATGGCTACACCTTC. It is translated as CASTLGGYGYTF.